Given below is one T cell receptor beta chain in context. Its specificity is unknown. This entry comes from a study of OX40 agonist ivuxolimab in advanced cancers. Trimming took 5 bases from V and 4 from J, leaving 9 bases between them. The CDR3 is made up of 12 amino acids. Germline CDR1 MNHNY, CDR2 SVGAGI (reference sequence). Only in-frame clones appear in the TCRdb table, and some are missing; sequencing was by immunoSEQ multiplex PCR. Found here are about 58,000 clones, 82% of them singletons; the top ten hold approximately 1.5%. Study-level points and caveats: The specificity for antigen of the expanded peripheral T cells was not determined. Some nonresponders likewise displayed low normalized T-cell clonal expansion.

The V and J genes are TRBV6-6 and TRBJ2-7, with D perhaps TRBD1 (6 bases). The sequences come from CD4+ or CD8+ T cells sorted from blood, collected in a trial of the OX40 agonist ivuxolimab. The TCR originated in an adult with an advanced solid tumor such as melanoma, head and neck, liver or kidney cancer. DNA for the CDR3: TGTGCCAGCAGTAGCCAGGGGTACGAGCAGTACTTC. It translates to CASSSQGYEQYF.